The sequence of this T cell receptor (beta chain) was determined in a study of blood T cell repertoires in COVID-19. At the level of the study: From the United States, Italy and Spain came samples of acute and convalescent COVID-19. Sources were T cells, B-cell-depleted T cells, or PBMCs; the material itself was cDNA or gDNA.

The table came from immunoSEQ multiplex PCR; TCRdb's copy has only in-frame clones and leaves some out. The sample consists of fewer than 250,000 clones, 89% of them appearing once. Germline CDR1 and CDR2: SGHVS and FQNEAQ. This CDR3 has 15 residues. V lost 1 base, J lost 12 bases, and 14 bases stayed unmatched. Sample: peripheral blood. The gene calls are TRBV7-8 and TRBJ1-1, with 7 bases that match TRBD1. This TCR derives from a woman in her thirties or forties with acute or convalescent COVID-19. In DNA form, the CDR3 reads TGTGCCAGCAGCTTAGAGTTGGGAGCAGGGGGGATGACTTTCTTT. It encodes CASSLELGAGGMTFF.